Below are 12 T cell receptor beta chains sequenced from a single sample in a study of a mutant IDH1 vaccine in newly diagnosed glioma. Sequencing was performed with immunoSEQ multiplex PCR; in TCRdb, only in-frame clones are kept and a portion is missing. The sample records around 32,000 clones, roughly 77% being singletons. Time point here: week 35, safety follow-up. Every vaccination contained 300 ug of the mutant IDH1 20-mer peptide and was paired with topical imiquimod. No antigen has been assigned to these receptors. The material was PBMCs, obtained from a glioma patient whose treatment included an IDH1 peptide vaccine. The receptors derive from a man aged 35-49 years with glioma. Some clones in this sample may be carry-over from other donors' samples.

The rearrangement uses TRBV5-4 and TRBJ2-1; 11 bases map to TRBD2. The CDR3 has 15 residues. Trimming at V came to 5 bases and at J to 4 bases, leaving 5 bases not matched to a gene. The germline gives CDR1 SGHNT, CDR2 YYREEE (reference sequence). This CDR3 reads CASRDGTSGYNEQFF. The CDR3 bases are TGTGCCAGCAGGGACGGGACTAGCGGATACAATGAGCAGTTCTTC.

The chain employs TRBV11-3 and TRBJ2-1; D may be TRBD2 (6 bases). The CDR3 contains 15 residues. Germline lookup yields CDR1 SGHNT and CDR2 YENEEA. V lost 5 bases and J 10 bases, leaving 21 bases between the germline ends. The CDR3 here is CASSLRTPGLGEQFF. CDR3 nucleotide sequence: TGTGCCAGCAGCCTGAGGACCCCGGGACTCGGGGAGCAGTTCTTC.

This clone appeared once. This chain uses TRBV4-1 with TRBJ1-6; TRBD1 matches at 9 bases. V was clipped by 0 bases and J by 8 bases; unmatched bases: 2. From germline, CDR1 is MGHRA and CDR2 YSYEKL. This CDR3 has 15 amino acids. The DNA for the CDR3 is TGCGCCAGCAGCCAAGATAGGGACAGGGATTCACCCCTCCACTTT. Protein sequence: CASSQDRDRDSPLHF.

The chain combines TRBV19 with TRBJ2-3, with TRBD2 identical over 8 bases. Germline V gene lookup returns CDR1 LNHDA and CDR2 SQIVND (reference sequence). The CDR3 is 14 amino acids. With 2 bases clipped from V and 4 bases from J, the junction kept 2 bases outside the gene matches. Here the CDR3 reads CASSIKAGADTQYF. The CDR3 DNA is TGTGCCAGTAGTATAAAAGCGGGGGCAGATACGCAGTATTTT. Together with reference TRBV19 and TRBJ2-3, the CDR3 gives the full variable domain: DGGITQSPKYLFRKEGQNVTLSCEQNLNHDAMYWYRQDPGQGLRLIYYSQIVNDFQKGDIAEGYSVSREKKESFPLTVTSAQKNPTAFYLCASSIKAGADTQYFGPGTRLTVL.

This sequence joins TRBV27 and TRBJ1-6, with D uncertain. Germline loops: CDR1 MNHEY, CDR2 SMNVEV (reference sequence). The length of the CDR3 is 14 residues. V dropped 2 bases and J dropped 8 bases, with 10 bases sitting between them. Here the CDR3 reads CASSLQQSYSPLHF. In DNA form, the CDR3 reads TGTGCCAGCAGTTTACAACAGTCCTATTCACCCCTCCACTTT.

V usage is TRBV6-4 and J usage is TRBJ1-1; possible D gene TRBD1, 5 bases. V was clipped by 0 bases and J by 4 bases, with 9 bases between them. CDR3 length: 14 residues. From germline, CDR1 is MRHNA and CDR2 SNTAGT. The chain's CDR3 is CASSDSHQGTEAFF. CDR3 bases: TGTGCCAGCAGTGACTCGCACCAGGGCACTGAAGCTTTCTTT.

J is TRBJ1-2 and V is TRBV30; D unclear. The germline V gene encodes CDR1 GTSNPN and CDR2 SVGIG (reference sequence). This CDR3 is 15 amino acids long. The V end lost 5 bases, the J end lost 6 bases, and 22 bases lay between the germline ends. The CDR3 is CAWVEMGRSIDGYTF. The CDR3 DNA follows: TGTGCCTGGGTGGAAATGGGCAGATCTATTGATGGCTACACCTTC.

CDR3 DNA sequence: TGTGCCAGCAGTGAACTGGGGGGGTACCATAATTCACCCCTCCACTTT. Amino acid sequence: CASSELGGYHNSPLHF. V usage is TRBV6-1 and J usage is TRBJ1-6, with D maybe TRBD1 (5 bases). Trimming took 2 bases from V and 5 from J, leaving 13 bases between them. Germline assignment: CDR1 MNHNS and CDR2 SASEGT. The CDR3 extends over 16 amino acids.

The chain links TRBV30 to TRBJ1-1; D not resolved. The CDR3 contains 15 residues. Trimming cost V 4 bases and J 0 bases, with 15 bases left between them. CDR1 is GTSNPN, CDR2 SVGIG, per germline (reference sequence). The chain's CDR3 is CAWIGGLRMNTEAFF. CDR3 nucleotides: TGTGCCTGGATCGGCGGACTTCGTATGAACACTGAAGCTTTCTTT. The variable domain in full, with the rest retrieved from reference TRBV30 and TRBJ1-1, is SQTIHQWPATLVQPVGSPLSLECTVEGTSNPNLYWYRQAAGRGLQLLFYSVGIGQISSEVPQNLSASRPQDRQFILSSKKLLLSDSGFYLCAWIGGLRMNTEAFFGQGTRLTVV.

The chain joins TRBV6-6 to TRBJ2-7; 7 nucleotides match TRBD1. The length of the CDR3 is 15 residues. From germline, CDR1 is MNHNY and CDR2 SVGAGI (reference sequence). V trimming: 6 bases; J trimming: 0 bases; junction bases outside the gene matches: 8. The CDR3 sequence is CASSRDSESSYEQYF. The CDR3, as DNA: TGTGCCAGCAGCAGGGACAGCGAAAGCTCCTACGAGCAGTACTTC.

The J gene is TRBJ1-3, the V gene TRBV30; D is undetermined. With 4 bases removed from V and 0 bases from J, the gap between germline ends came to 10 bases. The V gene's germline CDR1 is GTSNPN and CDR2 SVGIG (reference sequence). This CDR3 is 14 amino acids long. The CDR3 is CAWNTDGSGNTIYF. The DNA for the CDR3 is TGTGCCTGGAATACGGACGGCTCTGGAAACACCATATATTTT.

This chain uses TRBV11-2 with TRBJ1-1; D uncertain. Trimming cost V 1 base and J 9 bases, with 15 bases left between them. CDR1 is SGHAT and CDR2 is FQNNGV in the germline V gene. The CDR3 covers 14 residues. The CDR3: CASSLGPTRTQAFF. Written as DNA, the CDR3 is TGTGCCAGCAGCTTAGGGCCAACGAGGACTCAAGCTTTCTTT.